This passage covers 26 T cell receptor beta chains from one sample sequenced in a study of blood T cells in healthy people across ages. With a J-beta primer mix and a sample-barcoded 5' primer, a second PCR ran 7 to 11 cycles. TCRdb recomputed calls from the 5' RACE reads with MiXCR, one row per CDR3 protein. The repertoire holds fewer than 2,000,000 distinct CDR3 sequences, with roughly 32% as singletons. The sample comprised blood. These receptors were collected from a woman in her twenties or thirties in good health.

The chain joins TRBV9 to TRBJ2-1; D is uncertain. This CDR3 region has 16 residues. Trimming left V 4 bases short and J 6 bases short, with 20 bases between. CDR1 and CDR2 from the germline V gene are SGDLS and YYNGEE. The CDR3 region has the DNA TGTGCCAGCAGCATGACTCCCGGAAGAAAAAGCAATGAGCAGTTCTTC. It is translated as CASSMTPGRKSNEQFF.

The CDR3, as DNA: TGTGCCAGCAGCTTAGGTAGCGGGAGGGCCGGTACTCCAGATACGCAGTATTTT. As protein: CASSLGSGRAGTPDTQYF. The chain carries TRBV5-4 and TRBJ2-3; 11 bases agree with TRBD2. This CDR3 spans 18 amino acids. CDR1 and CDR2 (germline): SGHNT, YYREEE (reference sequence). Trimming at V came to 2 bases and at J to 4 bases, leaving 12 bases not matched to a gene.

The rearrangement joins TRBV20-1 to TRBJ2-1; 7 bases are a match to TRBD2. V lost 3 bases to trimming and J lost 5 bases; unmatched junction nucleotides: 10. Germline V CDR1 and CDR2: DFQATT, SNEGSKA (reference sequence). This CDR3 contains 15 residues. CDR3 DNA: TGCAGTGCTAGTCTGGTTAGCGGGCCCAACAATGAGCAGTTCTTC. Amino acids: CSASLVSGPNNEQFF.

This clonotype has just a few counts. V gene TRBV6-1 combines with J gene TRBJ2-7; D might be TRBD1 (7 bases). Germline CDR1 and CDR2: MNHNS and SASEGT. V shed 0 bases and J shed 3 bases, with 15 bases lying between them. This CDR3 region has 16 residues. CDR3 sequence reads: CASSEAGGQALYEQYF. For the CDR3, the DNA is TGTGCCAGCAGTGAAGCGGGAGGACAGGCCCTCTACGAGCAGTACTTC.

This chain connects TRBV7-8 to TRBJ2-7; 11 bases line up with TRBD2. Per the germline V gene, CDR1 is SGHVS and CDR2 is FQNEAQ. V shed 5 bases, J shed 8 bases, and the junction held 11 bases outside the gene matches. The CDR3 is 15 amino acids. This CDR3 reads CASSPLELAGAQQYF. The CDR3 DNA reads as TGTGCCAGCAGCCCCCTGGAACTAGCGGGGGCACAGCAGTACTTC. Combining the CDR3 with reference TRBV7-8 and TRBJ2-7 gives the whole variable domain GAGVSQSPRYKVAKRGQDVALRCDPISGHVSLFWYQQALGQGPEFLTYFQNEAQLDKSGLPSDRFFAERPEGSVSTLKIQRTQQEDSAVYLCASSPLELAGAQQYFGPGTRLTVT.

The J gene is TRBJ2-7, the V gene TRBV28; tentatively, D is TRBD1 (5 bases). The CDR3 length is 16 residues. Trimming shortened V by 6 bases and J by 2 bases, and 20 bases separated the two germline ends. Looked up from germline, CDR1 is MDHEN and CDR2 is SYDVKM. The CDR3 is CASSSWEGVIPYEQYF. Here the CDR3 DNA reads TGTGCCAGCAGCTCGTGGGAAGGGGTGATACCCTACGAGCAGTACTTC.

This clonotype was counted between two and nine times. This CDR3 reads CASRISGTLYEQYF. The CDR3 DNA reads as TGTGCCAGCAGGATATCCGGGACTCTCTACGAGCAGTACTTC. The chain couples TRBV2 to TRBJ2-7, with a weak D call TRBD2 (6 bases). V dropped 6 bases and J dropped 3 bases, with 15 bases sitting between them. CDR1 SNHLY and CDR2 FYNNEI come from the germline V gene. This CDR3 has 14 amino acids.

The V call is TRBV20-1, the J call TRBJ2-3; 8 bases are shared with TRBD2. Trimming removed 6 bases from V and 0 bases from J; junction bases left unmatched: 11. The germline gives CDR1 DFQATT, CDR2 SNEGSKA (reference sequence). There are 16 residues in the CDR3. CDR3 region: CSARGRRGVSTDTQYF. The CDR3 coding sequence is TGCAGTGCCCGCGGGCGGCGGGGGGTAAGCACAGATACGCAGTATTTT.

The J gene is TRBJ2-1, the V gene TRBV28, with 8 bases matching TRBD2. J gave up 2 bases and V 2 bases, and 11 bases lay outside the gene matches. Germline V gene lookup returns CDR1 MDHEN and CDR2 SYDVKM. The CDR3 has 18 amino acids. CDR3 residues: CASSLGLAGPFTYNEQFF. The CDR3 DNA is TGTGCCAGCAGTTTAGGGCTAGCGGGCCCCTTTACCTACAATGAGCAGTTCTTC.

This chain links TRBV4-2 with TRBJ2-3; D possibly corresponds to TRBD2 (5 bases). V was cut by 0 bases and J by 2 bases, with 15 bases left in between. CDR1 LGHNA and CDR2 YNFKEQ come from the germline V gene. The CDR3 has 17 amino acids. As DNA, the CDR3 is TGTGCCAGCAGCCAAGATCGGGCGGGTCCTTACACAGATACGCAGTATTTT. Translated: CASSQDRAGPYTDTQYF.

This clonotype was counted a few times. V usage is TRBV6-1 and J usage is TRBJ1-1, with 9 nucleotides matching TRBD1. This CDR3 comprises 14 residues. The J segment lost 1 base and the V segment lost 10 bases, leaving 7 bases of the junction unmatched. Per germline, CDR1 MNHNS and CDR2 SASEGT. CDR3 in amino acids: CATKGQGPNTEAFF. The CDR3 DNA reads TGTGCCACTAAGGGACAGGGCCCGAACACTGAAGCTTTCTTT.

As concerns this clonotype: A clone one base away is much larger, so this may be a read error. The chain has TRBV6-6 and TRBJ2-7, with D possibly being TRBD1 or TRBD2 (6 bases each). This CDR3 comprises 13 residues. Germline CDR1 and CDR2: MNHNY and SVGAGI (reference sequence). Trimming pared 9 bases from V and 2 bases from J, leaving 14 bases between. As DNA, the CDR3 is TGTGCCAGTACTATAGGGGGGCCCTACGAGCAGTACTTC. Amino acid sequence: CASTIGGPYEQYF.

This clonotype was picked up a small number of times. The V call is TRBV7-8, the J call TRBJ1-2; TRBD1 agrees at 7 bases. V was clipped by 2 bases and J by 3 bases; unmatched bases: 12. CDR1 and CDR2 from the germline V gene are SGHVS and FQNEAQ. The CDR3 contains 17 residues. In DNA form, the CDR3 reads TGTGCCAGCAGCTTAACTGGTTTTGGGCAGGGGGACTATGGCTACACCTTC. Amino acid sequence: CASSLTGFGQGDYGYTF.

The genes are TRBV20-1 and TRBJ1-2; a possible D gene is TRBD1 (6 bases). CDR3 length equals 13 residues. The V end lost 6 bases, the J end lost 4 bases, and 15 bases lay between the germline ends. The germline CDR1 and CDR2 sequences are DFQATT and SNEGSKA (reference sequence). The CDR3 nucleotides are TGCAGTGCCAATCGCGGCAGGGGCTATGGCTACACCTTC. Protein: CSANRGRGYGYTF.

This rearrangement joins TRBV12-3 or TRBV12-4 to TRBJ2-1, with D perhaps given as TRBD1 or TRBD2 (6 bases each). V was pared by 2 bases and J by 10 bases, with 18 bases between. The CDR3 loop spans 15 amino acids. CDR3 residues: CASSLTGASRGEQFF. For the CDR3, the DNA is TGTGCCAGCAGTTTAACGGGGGCCTCTCGGGGGGAGCAGTTCTTC.

As concerns this clonotype: Its ends do not fully match the called genes, so a read error is possible. This chain links TRBV20-1 with TRBJ2-1; 7 bases are shared with TRBD2. This CDR3 contains 16 residues. The V gene's germline CDR1 is DFQATT and CDR2 SNEGSKA (reference sequence). The CDR3 sequence: CSAGGLAVSSHNEQFF. The CDR3 region has the DNA TGCAGTGCGGGAGGGCTAGCGGTCTCCTCCCACAATGAGCAGTTCTTC.

V usage is TRBV6-2 or TRBV6-3 and J usage is TRBJ2-3; 11 bases are a match to TRBD2. This CDR3 comprises 18 residues. Germline V CDR1 and CDR2: MNHEY, SVGEGT. V lost 0 bases, J lost 1 base, and 6 bases stayed unmatched. CDR3 in DNA: TGTGCCAGCAGTTACTCGATGGTACTAGCGGGGGGCACAGATACGCAGTATTTT. It is translated as CASSYSMVLAGGTDTQYF.

This clonotype has just a few counts. The chain couples TRBV27 to TRBJ1-5; no clear D gene. Looked up from germline, CDR1 is MNHEY and CDR2 is SMNVEV (reference sequence). This CDR3 has 14 amino acids. The V end was cut by 6 bases, the J end by 1 base, with 10 bases between. The CDR3 DNA reads as TGTGCCAGCAGGAAGGGAGGCAGCAATCAGCCCCAGCATTTT. Translating gives CASRKGGSNQPQHF.

The gene calls are TRBV20-1 and TRBJ1-2; D is possibly TRBD1 (6 bases). Germline-derived CDR1 and CDR2 are DFQATT and SNEGSKA (reference sequence). This CDR3 region has 13 residues. V was shortened by 7 bases and J by 2 bases, with 14 bases between the two germline ends. The CDR3 nucleotides read TGCAGTGGCCGGACAAGGGGGAACTATGGCTACACCTTC. Translated: CSGRTRGNYGYTF.

This clonotype was counted ten times or more. V gene TRBV29-1 combines with J gene TRBJ2-7, with D possibly being TRBD1 or TRBD2 (6 bases each). The germline gives CDR1 SQVTM, CDR2 ANQGSEA. The length of the CDR3 is 14 residues. With 3 bases removed from V and 3 bases from J, the gap between germline ends came to 15 bases. The CDR3 nucleotides read TGCAGCGTTGAGCCGGGGGCTAAATACTACGAGCAGTACTTC. Protein: CSVEPGAKYYEQYF.

This clonotype was observed a handful of times. The chain has TRBV5-1 and TRBJ2-3, with 11 bases fitting TRBD2. This CDR3 contains 17 residues. Germline trimming cut 2 bases from V and 1 base from J; bases unmatched to any gene: 6. Germline CDR1 reads SGHRS; CDR2 reads YFSETQ. Here the CDR3 reads CASSFSGGVPGTDTQYF. In DNA, the CDR3 is TGCGCCAGCAGCTTTAGCGGGGGGGTCCCCGGCACAGATACGCAGTATTTT.

This clonotype was counted a single time. A much larger clone differs from this one at a single base, so this may be a read error. The chain is built from TRBV4-1 and TRBJ2-7, with 9 bases matching TRBD1. CDR3 length: 17 residues. Germline V gene sequence: CDR1 MGHRA, CDR2 YSYEKL. The CDR3 protein is CASSQDRNRGQSYGQYF. In DNA form, the CDR3 reads TGCGCCAGCAGCCAAGATCGGAACAGGGGGCAGAGCTACGGGCAGTACTTC.

This clonotype has just a few counts. The chain combines TRBV20-1 with TRBJ1-1, with 8 bases that match TRBD1. There are 15 residues in the CDR3. Germline CDR1 reads DFQATT; CDR2 reads SNEGSKA (reference sequence). V shed 3 bases and J 0 bases; nucleotides not matched to a gene: 6. This chain's CDR3 is CSARGTGYMNTEAFF. Here the CDR3 DNA reads TGCAGTGCTAGGGGGACAGGATACATGAACACTGAAGCTTTCTTT.

Here the CDR3 DNA reads TGTGCCAGCAGCTTAGCACGCCATGGGACACAGGAGGACTACGAGCAGTACTTC. It specifies CASSLARHGTQEDYEQYF. The gene calls are TRBV7-2 and TRBJ2-7; D might be TRBD1 (6 bases). The V gene's germline CDR1 is SGHTA and CDR2 FQGNSA. Trimming pared 0 bases from V and 3 bases from J, leaving 21 bases between. The CDR3 sequence is 18 residues long.

The chain is built from TRBV7-2 and TRBJ2-7; D may be TRBD2 (6 bases). Gene TRBJ2-5 matches the end of the DNA better, so the J call may be wrong. Germline lookup yields CDR1 SGHTA and CDR2 FQGNSA. The length of the CDR3 is 14 residues. CDR3 protein: CAKSPGGLKGTQYF. For the CDR3, the DNA is TGTGCCAAAAGCCCCGGGGGACTCAAGGGGACCCAGTACTTC.

In its sample, this clonotype was seen many times. The chain is built from TRBV29-1 and TRBJ2-5; D may be TRBD2 (5 bases). The CDR3 extends over 14 amino acids. Germline V gene data show CDR1 as SQVTM and CDR2 as ANQGSEA. V gave up 2 bases and J gave up 4 bases, with 14 bases separating them. CDR3 coding DNA: TGCAGCGTTGAATTGGGTCTAGCTGGAGAGACCCAGTACTTC. Translated, it gives CSVELGLAGETQYF.